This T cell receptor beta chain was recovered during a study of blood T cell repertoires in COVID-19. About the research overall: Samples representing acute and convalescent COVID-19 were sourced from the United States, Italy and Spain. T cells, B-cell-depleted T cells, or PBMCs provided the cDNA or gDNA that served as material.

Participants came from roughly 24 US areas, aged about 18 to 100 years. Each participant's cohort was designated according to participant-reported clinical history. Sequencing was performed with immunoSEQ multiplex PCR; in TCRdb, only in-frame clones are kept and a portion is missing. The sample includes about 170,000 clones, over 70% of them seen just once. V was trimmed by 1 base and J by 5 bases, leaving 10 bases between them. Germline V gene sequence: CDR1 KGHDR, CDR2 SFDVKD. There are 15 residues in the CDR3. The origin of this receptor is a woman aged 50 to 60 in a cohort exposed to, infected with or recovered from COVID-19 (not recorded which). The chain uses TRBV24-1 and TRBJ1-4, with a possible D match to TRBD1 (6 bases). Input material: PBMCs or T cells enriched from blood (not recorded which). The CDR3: CATSDFQQGNEKLFF. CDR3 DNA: TGTGCCACCAGTGATTTCCAACAGGGAAATGAAAAACTGTTTTTT.